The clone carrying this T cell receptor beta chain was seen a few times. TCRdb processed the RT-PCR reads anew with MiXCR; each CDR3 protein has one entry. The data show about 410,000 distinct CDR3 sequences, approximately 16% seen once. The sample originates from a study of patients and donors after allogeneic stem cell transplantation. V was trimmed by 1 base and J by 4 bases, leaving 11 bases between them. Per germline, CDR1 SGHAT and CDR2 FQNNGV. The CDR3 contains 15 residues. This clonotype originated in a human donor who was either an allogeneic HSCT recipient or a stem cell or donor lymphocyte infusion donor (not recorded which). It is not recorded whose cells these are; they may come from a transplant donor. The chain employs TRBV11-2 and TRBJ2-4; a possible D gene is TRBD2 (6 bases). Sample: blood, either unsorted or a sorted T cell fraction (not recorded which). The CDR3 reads CASSLAPGLKNIQYF. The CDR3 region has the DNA TGTGCCAGCAGCTTAGCTCCGGGACTTAAAAACATTCAGTACTTC.